This TCR beta chain was observed in a study of T cells in Graves' hyperthyroidism and ophthalmopathy. About the study: Once the initial diagnosis was made, peripheral blood was obtained before any treatment. Study-wide results and limits: Peripheral blood also featured most of the thyroid clonotypes expanded above 0.001.

The TCR beta CDR3 regions underwent amplification using RNA transcripts as the source. HTBI primers were used for first-round RT-PCR of the TCR CDR3. TCRdb passed the multiplex PCR reads through MiXCR, listing each CDR3 protein once. The repertoire holds about 560,000 distinct CDR3 sequences, with approximately 16% as singletons. With regard to this clonotype: What it recognizes is unknown.

The authors deemed Graves' hyperthyroidism stable absent ophthalmopathy progression within 18 months. Every diagnosis used clinical symptoms, serum thyroxine and TRAb, thyroid ultrasound and orbital computed tomography. This CDR3 region has 15 residues. The germline V gene has CDR1 LNHDA and CDR2 SQIVND (reference sequence). V lost 6 bases and J 2 bases, leaving 14 bases between the germline ends. The chain carries TRBV19 and TRBJ1-3; no clear D. The TCR sequence derives from a woman under 30 with Graves' hyperthyroidism. Material: blood. Here the CDR3 DNA reads TGTGCCAGTAGCCCGGCGACCGGGGCTGGAAACACCATATATTTT. Encoded protein: CASSPATGAGNTIYF.